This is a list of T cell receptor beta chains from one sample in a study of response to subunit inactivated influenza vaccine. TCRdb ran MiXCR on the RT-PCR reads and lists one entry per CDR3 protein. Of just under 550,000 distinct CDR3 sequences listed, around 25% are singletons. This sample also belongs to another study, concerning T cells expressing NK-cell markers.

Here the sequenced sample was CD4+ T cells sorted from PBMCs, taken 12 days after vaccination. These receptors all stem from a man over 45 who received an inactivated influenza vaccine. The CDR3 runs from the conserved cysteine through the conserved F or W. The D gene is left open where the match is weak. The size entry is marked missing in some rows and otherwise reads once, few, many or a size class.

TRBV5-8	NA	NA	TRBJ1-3	CASSSQTRNSGNTIYF	TGTGCCAGCAGCTCCCAGACTCGGAATTCTGGAAACACCATATATTTT
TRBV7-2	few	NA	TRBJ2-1	CASSTGPGSYNEQFF	TGTGCCAGCAGCACCGGACCCGGCTCCTACAATGAGCAGTTCTTC
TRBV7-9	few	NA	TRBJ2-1	CASTTARSWQFF	TGTGCCAGCACCACTGCCCGTAGTTGGCAGTTCTTC
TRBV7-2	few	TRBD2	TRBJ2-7	CASSLQSGRYEQYF	TGTGCCAGCAGCCTCCAAAGCGGGAGATACGAGCAGTACTTC
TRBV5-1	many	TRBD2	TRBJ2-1	CASSLASSGASYNEQFF	TGCGCCAGCAGCTTGGCTTCTAGCGGGGCGTCCTACAATGAGCAGTTCTTC
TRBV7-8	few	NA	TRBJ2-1	CASSDSLSSYNEQFF	TGTGCCAGCAGCGACAGCTTGAGCTCCTACAATGAGCAGTTCTTC
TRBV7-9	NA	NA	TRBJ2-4	CASSSSVLVKYF	TGTGCCAGCAGCTCATCTGTCCTAGTCAAGTACTTC
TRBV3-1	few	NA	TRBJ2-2	CASSQGGPSTGELFF	TGTGCCAGCAGCCAGGGGGGCCCTTCGACCGGGGAGCTGTTTTTT
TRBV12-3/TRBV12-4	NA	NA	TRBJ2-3	CASSLARPDTQYF	TGTGCCAGCAGTTTAGCGCGTCCAGATACGCAGTATTTT
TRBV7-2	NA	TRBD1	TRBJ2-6	CASSARTGISGANVLTF	TGTGCCAGCAGCGCCAGGACAGGAATCTCTGGGGCCAACGTCCTGACTTTC
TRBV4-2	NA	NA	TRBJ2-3	CASSQEFQGIVSGTQYF	TGTGCCAGCAGCCAAGAGTTTCAGGGTATAGTATCGGGTACGCAGTATTTT
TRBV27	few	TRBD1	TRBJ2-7	CASRGQGSIPYEQYF	TGTGCCAGCAGAGGACAGGGGAGTATTCCCTACGAGCAGTACTTC
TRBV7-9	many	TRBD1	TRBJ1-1	CASSLDLGQQAFF	TGTGCCAGCAGCTTAGATCTGGGACAGCAAGCTTTCTTT
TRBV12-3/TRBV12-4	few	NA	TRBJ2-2	CASSPHNTGELFF	TGTGCCAGCAGCCCCCATAACACCGGGGAGCTGTTTTTT
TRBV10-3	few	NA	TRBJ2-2	CAISEAGSSNTGELFF	TGTGCCATCAGTGAGGCAGGGTCGTCGAACACCGGGGAGCTGTTTTTT
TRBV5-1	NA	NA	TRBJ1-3	CASQRFPGNTIYF	TGCGCCAGCCAGAGGTTCCCTGGAAACACCATATATTTT
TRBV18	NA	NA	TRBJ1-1	CASSSQGLEGVNTEAFF	TGTGCCAGCTCATCCCAAGGACTCGAGGGCGTGAACACTGAAGCTTTCTTT
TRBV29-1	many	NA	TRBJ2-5	CSVGPGSPETQYF	TGCAGCGTTGGGCCAGGGTCCCCGGAGACCCAGTACTTC
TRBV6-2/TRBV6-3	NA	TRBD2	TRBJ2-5	CASSTILAGADLGKETQYF	TGTGCCAGCAGCACAATATTAGCGGGAGCCGACCTGGGAAAGGAGACCCAGTACTTC
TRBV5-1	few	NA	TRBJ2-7	CASSRANRAYEQYF	TGCGCCAGCTCCCGGGCCAATCGCGCCTACGAGCAGTACTTC
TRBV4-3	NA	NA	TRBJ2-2	CASSQGATTGELFF	TGCGCCAGCAGCCAAGGGGCAACAACCGGGGAGCTGTTTTTT
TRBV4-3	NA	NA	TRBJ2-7	CASSQQAPGSYEQYF	TGCGCCAGCAGCCAACAGGCCCCTGGCTCCTACGAGCAGTACTTC
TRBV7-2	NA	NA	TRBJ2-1	CASRRRSGSDEQFF	TGTGCCAGCCGGCGTAGATCCGGTAGCGATGAGCAGTTCTTC
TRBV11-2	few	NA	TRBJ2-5	CASSLPGRRETQYF	TGTGCCAGCAGCTTACCGGGACGGCGGGAGACCCAGTACTTC
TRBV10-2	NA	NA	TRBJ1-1	CASSESRNTEAFF	TGCGCCAGCAGTGAGTCGAGGAACACTGAAGCTTTCTTT
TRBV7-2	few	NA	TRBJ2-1	CASSSPLGPHRGDEQFF	TGTGCCAGCAGCTCACCTCTGGGACCACACAGAGGCGATGAGCAGTTCTTC
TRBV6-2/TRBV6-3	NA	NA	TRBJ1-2	CASSYLQGRDGYTF	TGTGCCAGCAGTTACCTCCAGGGGAGGGATGGCTACACCTTC
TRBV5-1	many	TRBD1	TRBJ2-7	CASSFGTGYGEQYF	TGCGCCAGCAGCTTCGGGACAGGGTATGGTGAGCAGTACTTC
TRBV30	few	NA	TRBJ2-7	CAWSQAYEQYF	TGTGCCTGGAGTCAGGCCTACGAGCAGTACTTC
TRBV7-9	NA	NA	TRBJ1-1	CASSLERVVTEAFF	TGTGCCAGCAGCTTAGAGAGGGTGGTGACTGAAGCTTTCTTT
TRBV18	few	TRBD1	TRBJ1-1	CASSPNRGASTEAFF	TGTGCCAGCTCACCCAACAGGGGTGCGAGCACTGAAGCTTTCTTT
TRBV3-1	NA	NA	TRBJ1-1	CASSQAYRPNTEAFF	TGTGCCAGCAGCCAAGCGTACAGACCGAACACTGAAGCTTTCTTT
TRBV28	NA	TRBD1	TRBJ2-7	CASSSTLTGREQYF	TGTGCCAGCAGTTCCACACTGACAGGGCGGGAGCAGTACTTC
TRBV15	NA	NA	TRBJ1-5	CATSREWGSNQPQHF	TGTGCCACCAGCAGAGAGTGGGGGAGCAATCAGCCCCAGCATTTT
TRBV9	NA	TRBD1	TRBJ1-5	CASSGGQGPNQPQHF	TGTGCCAGCAGCGGAGGACAGGGGCCTAATCAGCCCCAGCATTTT
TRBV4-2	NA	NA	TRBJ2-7	CASSQPAGTPSYEQYF	TGTGCCAGCAGCCAGCCCGCCGGGACACCCTCCTACGAGCAGTACTTC
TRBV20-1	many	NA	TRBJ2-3	CSAAAGPRAVDTQYF	TGCAGTGCTGCAGCCGGACCTAGAGCTGTAGATACGCAGTATTTT
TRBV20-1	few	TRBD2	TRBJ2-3	CSRDYLYTQYF	TGCAGTCGGGACTACCTATATACGCAGTATTTT
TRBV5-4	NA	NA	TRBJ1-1	CASSLGGRKNTEAFF	TGTGCCAGCAGCTTGGGGGGACGAAAGAACACTGAAGCTTTCTTT
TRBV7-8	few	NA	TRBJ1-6	CASSPIGGSNSPLHF	TGTGCCAGCAGCCCCATAGGGGGATCGAATTCACCCCTCCACTTT
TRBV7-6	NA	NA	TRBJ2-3	CASSVLSGGSTDTQYF	TGTGCCAGCAGCGTTCTCAGCGGAGGGAGCACAGATACGCAGTATTTT
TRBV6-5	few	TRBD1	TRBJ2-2	CASTNPPGQGNTGELFF	TGTGCCAGCACCAACCCCCCGGGACAGGGGAACACCGGGGAGCTGTTTTTT
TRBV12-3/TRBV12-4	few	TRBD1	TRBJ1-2	CASSLRQGNGYTF	TGTGCCAGCAGTTTACGACAGGGGAATGGCTACACCTTC
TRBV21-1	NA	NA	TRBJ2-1	CASSPAGLAGGNEQFF	TGTGCCAGCAGCCCTGCGGGACTAGCGGGAGGGAATGAGCAGTTCTTC
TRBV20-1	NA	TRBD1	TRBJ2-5	CSARRTGRETQYF	TGCAGTGCTAGACGGACAGGGAGAGAGACCCAGTACTTC
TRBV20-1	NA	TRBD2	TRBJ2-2	CSASLAGVTGELFF	TGCAGTGCTAGCCTAGCGGGAGTCACCGGGGAGCTGTTTTTT
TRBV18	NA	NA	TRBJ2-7	CASSPHPPGEGYEQYF	TGTGCCAGCTCACCCCATCCCCCGGGAGAGGGCTACGAGCAGTACTTC
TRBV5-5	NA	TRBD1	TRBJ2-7	CASSLRQGNYEQYF	TGTGCCAGCAGCTTAAGACAGGGTAACTACGAGCAGTACTTC
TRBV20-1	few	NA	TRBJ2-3	CSATPPGQGTDTQYF	TGCAGTGCTACCCCCCCAGGCCAAGGCACAGATACGCAGTATTTT
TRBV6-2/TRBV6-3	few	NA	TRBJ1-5	CASRTTGAVTNQPQHF	TGTGCCAGCAGGACCACAGGTGCCGTAACCAATCAGCCCCAGCATTTT
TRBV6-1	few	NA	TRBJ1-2	CASSQAENYGYTF	TGTGCCAGCAGCCAAGCGGAGAACTATGGCTACACCTTC
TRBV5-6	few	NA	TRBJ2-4	CASSLDRFNIQYF	TGTGCCAGCAGCTTAGACAGGTTTAACATTCAGTACTTC
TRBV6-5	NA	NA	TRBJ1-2	CASSAGKVGYTF	TGTGCCAGCAGTGCAGGGAAGGTTGGCTACACCTTC
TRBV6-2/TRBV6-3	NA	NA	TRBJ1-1	CASSLLDTNTEAFF	TGTGCCAGCAGTCTACTGGACACGAACACTGAAGCTTTCTTT
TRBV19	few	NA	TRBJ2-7	CASSILGRINTYEQYF	TGTGCCAGTAGTATTTTGGGCCGGATCAATACCTACGAGCAGTACTTC
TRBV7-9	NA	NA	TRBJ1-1	CASSLAEAAVSAFF	TGTGCCAGCAGCTTAGCGGAAGCGGCCGTTTCAGCTTTCTTT